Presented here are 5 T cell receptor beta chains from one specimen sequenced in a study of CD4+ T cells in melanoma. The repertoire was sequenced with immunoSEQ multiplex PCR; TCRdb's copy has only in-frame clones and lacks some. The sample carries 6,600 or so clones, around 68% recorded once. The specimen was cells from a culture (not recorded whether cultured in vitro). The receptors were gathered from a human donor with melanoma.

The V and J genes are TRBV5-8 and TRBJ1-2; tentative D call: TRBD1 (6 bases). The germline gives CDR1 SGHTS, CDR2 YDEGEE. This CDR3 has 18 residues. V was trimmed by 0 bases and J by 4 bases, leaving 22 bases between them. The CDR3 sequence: CASSLGSGGPQGRYGYTF. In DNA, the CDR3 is TGTGCCAGCAGCTTGGGGTCCGGTGGACCACAGGGCCGCTATGGCTACACCTTC.

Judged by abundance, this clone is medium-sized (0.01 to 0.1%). CDR3 sequence (DNA): TGTGCTAGTGGTTTGTCGGCCTACAATGAGCAGTTCTTC. Protein sequence: CASGLSAYNEQFF. This chain uses TRBV12-5 with TRBJ2-1; D call uncertain. Per germline, CDR1 LGHNT and CDR2 FRNRAP. There are 13 residues in the CDR3. V lost 2 bases and J 2 bases, leaving 4 bases between the germline ends.

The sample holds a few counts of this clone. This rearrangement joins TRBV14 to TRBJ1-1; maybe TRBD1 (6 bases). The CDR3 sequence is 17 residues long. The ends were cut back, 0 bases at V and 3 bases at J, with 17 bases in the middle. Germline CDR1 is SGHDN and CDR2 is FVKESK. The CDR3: CASSQDRRRGHYTEAFF. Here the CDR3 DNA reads TGTGCCAGCAGCCAAGATAGGAGGCGGGGGCATTACACTGAAGCTTTCTTT.

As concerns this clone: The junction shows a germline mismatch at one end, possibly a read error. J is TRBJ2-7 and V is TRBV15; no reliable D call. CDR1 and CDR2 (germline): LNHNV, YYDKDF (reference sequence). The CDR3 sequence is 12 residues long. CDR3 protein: CATSRDSVPSNF. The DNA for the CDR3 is TGTGCCACCAGCAGAGATTCCGTCCCGTCCAACTTC.

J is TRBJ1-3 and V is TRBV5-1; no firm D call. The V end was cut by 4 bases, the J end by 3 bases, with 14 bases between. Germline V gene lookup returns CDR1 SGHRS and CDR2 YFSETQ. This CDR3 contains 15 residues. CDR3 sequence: CASSLDLLGGNTIYF. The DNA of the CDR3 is TGCGCCAGCAGCCTAGACTTATTGGGTGGAAACACCATATATTTT.